This T cell receptor beta chain was sequenced during a study of identical twins. TCRdb reanalysed the 5' RACE reads using MiXCR and keeps one entry per CDR3 protein. The sample yields hundreds of thousands of distinct CDR3 sequences, less than 10% seen once. The sample holds many counts of this clonotype. CDR3 length: 14 residues. Losses at the gene ends were 6 bases for V and 7 bases for J; bases not matched to a gene: 9. The same sample was also studied in work on yellow fever vaccine responses in identical twins.

The genes are TRBV12-3 or TRBV12-4 and TRBJ1-2; 9 bases match TRBD1. This receptor was obtained from a woman younger than 30 in good health. Specimen: PBMCs. CDR3 DNA sequence: TGTGCCAGCAGCCCACCGGGACAGGGTGTTGGCTACACCTTC. It is translated as CASSPPGQGVGYTF.